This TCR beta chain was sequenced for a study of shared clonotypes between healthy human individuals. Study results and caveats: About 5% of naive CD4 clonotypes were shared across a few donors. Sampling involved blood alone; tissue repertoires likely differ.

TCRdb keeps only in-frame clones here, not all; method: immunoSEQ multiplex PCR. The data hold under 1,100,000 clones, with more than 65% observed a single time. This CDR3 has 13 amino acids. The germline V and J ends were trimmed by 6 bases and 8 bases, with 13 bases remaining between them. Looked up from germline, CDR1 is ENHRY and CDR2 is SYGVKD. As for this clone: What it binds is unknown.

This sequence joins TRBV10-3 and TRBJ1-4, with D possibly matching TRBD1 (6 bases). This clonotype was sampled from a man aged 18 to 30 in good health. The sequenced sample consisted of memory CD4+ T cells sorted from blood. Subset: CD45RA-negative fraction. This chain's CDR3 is CAISGVQGEKLFF. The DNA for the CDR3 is TGTGCCATCAGCGGGGTCCAGGGGGAAAAACTGTTTTTT.